One sample yielded the 23 T cell receptor beta chains listed below, sequenced in a study of T cells after yellow fever vaccination. TCRdb used MiXCR to reprocess the 5' RACE reads, holding one entry per CDR3 protein. Of nearly 550,000 distinct CDR3 sequences in the sample, 15% to 20% are singletons; the top ten hold roughly 13%. The starting material was PBMCs, obtained 15 days after the yellow fever booster vaccination. The receptors were sampled from a man aged 30 to 39 who received the YFV17D yellow fever vaccine.

The chain joins TRBV4-3 to TRBJ2-5; D is unclear. The CDR3 is made up of 15 amino acids. The ends were cut back, 1 base at V and 2 bases at J, with 11 bases in the middle. Germline-derived CDR1 and CDR2 are LGHNA and YSLEER. This CDR3 reads CASSQGRHPQETQYF. In nucleotides, the CDR3 is TGCGCCAGCAGCCAAGGGCGTCACCCACAAGAGACCCAGTACTTC.

There are a few counts of this clonotype. The gene calls are TRBV5-5 and TRBJ2-5; tentatively, D is TRBD2 (6 bases). CDR1 is SGHKS, CDR2 YYEKEE, per germline (reference sequence). The V end was cut by 5 bases, the J end by 5 bases, with 13 bases between. The CDR3 spans 13 residues. CDR3 sequence: CASSPGLRETQYF. Written as DNA, the CDR3 is TGTGCCAGCAGTCCGGGACTGCGGGAGACCCAGTACTTC.

This clonotype was recorded a few times. The chain is built from TRBV18 and TRBJ2-7; a weak D match, TRBD2 (6 bases). The V and J ends lost 5 bases and 5 bases respectively, with 10 bases between them. The germline gives CDR1 KGHSH, CDR2 LQKENI. This CDR3 spans 12 amino acids. Written as DNA, the CDR3 is TGTGCCAGCTCAGACGGCGGGGACGAGCAGTACTTC. This codes for CASSDGGDEQYF.

This clonotype was seen more than once but under ten times. V and J are TRBV27 and TRBJ2-6; no reliable D call. Looked up from germline, CDR1 is MNHEY and CDR2 is SMNVEV (reference sequence). This CDR3 is 14 amino acids long. Trimming took off 6 bases at V and 0 bases at J, with 6 bases between the two ends. The CDR3 sequence: CASSQYSGANVLTF. The CDR3 bases are TGTGCCAGCAGCCAATACTCTGGGGCCAACGTCCTGACTTTC.

This clonotype was recorded a few times. The chain uses TRBV6-2 or TRBV6-3 and TRBJ2-5, with D perhaps TRBD1 (5 bases). The CDR3 covers 12 residues. Germline lookup yields CDR1 MNHEY and CDR2 SVGEGT. V shed 6 bases and J shed 2 bases, with 7 bases lying between them. The chain's CDR3 is CASRQVQETQYF. The CDR3 nucleotides read TGTGCCAGCAGACAGGTACAAGAGACCCAGTACTTC.

This clonotype showed up just a few times. J is TRBJ2-7 and V is TRBV5-5; D is perhaps TRBD2 (6 bases). This CDR3 has 15 residues. Germline loops: CDR1 SGHKS, CDR2 YYEKEE (reference sequence). The germline V and J ends were trimmed by 1 base and 3 bases, with 14 bases remaining between them. DNA of the CDR3: TGTGCCAGCAGCTTGTCGGCGGGGTTGGACTACGAGCAGTACTTC. Translating it yields CASSLSAGLDYEQYF.

The chain has TRBV5-4 and TRBJ1-2; D possibly corresponds to TRBD1 (5 bases). The CDR3 runs to 14 residues. CDR1 and CDR2 from the germline V gene are SGHNT and YYREEE (reference sequence). V lost 0 bases to trimming and J lost 3 bases, with 9 bases between them. CDR3 nucleotides: TGTGCCAGCAGCTTGGACAGGAGTGACTATGGCTACACCTTC. It codes for CASSLDRSDYGYTF.

This clonotype showed up just once. The chain joins TRBV5-1 to TRBJ2-7; unclear D gene. Trimming cost V 0 bases and J 0 bases, with 10 bases left between them. This CDR3 has 15 amino acids. From germline, CDR1 is SGHRS and CDR2 YFSETQ. The DNA for the CDR3 is TGCGCCAGCAGCTTGGAAGGACGCCTCTCCTACGAGCAGTACTTC. Its protein product is CASSLEGRLSYEQYF.

This clonotype was picked up a small number of times. The CDR3 coding sequence is TGCGCCAGCAGTACTAGCGGGGGAACTACCACGCAGTATTTT. It encodes CASSTSGGTTTQYF. The chain links TRBV10-1 to TRBJ2-3; 11 bases are a match to TRBD2. V was clipped by 5 bases and J by 9 bases; unmatched bases: 7. This CDR3 contains 14 residues. Germline V CDR1 and CDR2: WNHNN, SYGVQD (reference sequence).

The rearrangement uses TRBV20-1 and TRBJ2-1; TRBD2 is a possible D gene (6 bases). The CDR3 extends over 15 amino acids. CDR1 and CDR2 (germline): DFQATT, SNEGSKA (reference sequence). Trimming took off 4 bases at V and 0 bases at J, with 13 bases between the two ends. In DNA, the CDR3 is TGCAGTGCTAACGGGGCGGGAAGCTCCTACAATGAGCAGTTCTTC. This translates into CSANGAGSSYNEQFF.

This clonotype was counted between two and nine times. The rearrangement joins TRBV27 to TRBJ2-5; TRBD2 matches 12 bases. Looked up from germline, CDR1 is MNHEY and CDR2 is SMNVEV (reference sequence). The CDR3 contains 16 residues. The V gene end was trimmed by 3 bases and the J gene end by 5 bases; junction bases not matched to a gene: 7. CDR3 sequence: CASSLTTSGRGETQYF. The CDR3 DNA sequence: TGTGCCAGCAGTTTGACGACTAGCGGGAGAGGGGAGACCCAGTACTTC.

This clonotype has more than one count but fewer than ten. V usage is TRBV25-1 and J usage is TRBJ1-5; D remains ambiguous. Germline V CDR1 and CDR2: MGHDK, SYGVNS. There are 14 residues in the CDR3. V was trimmed by 0 bases and J by 1 base, leaving 4 bases between them. DNA of the CDR3: TGTGCCAGCAGTGAATATGGGAGCAATCAGCCCCAGCATTTT. Its protein is CASSEYGSNQPQHF.

This clonotype turned up a few times. The rearrangement joins TRBV20-1 to TRBJ1-5; D is uncertain. This CDR3 spans 14 amino acids. The V gene's germline CDR1 is DFQATT and CDR2 SNEGSKA (reference sequence). The V and J ends lost 0 bases and 9 bases respectively, with 15 bases between them. In nucleotides, the CDR3 is TGCAGTGCTAGAGATGGGAGAGCTTCGACGCCCCAGCATTTT. Translation gives CSARDGRASTPQHF.

The chain uses TRBV7-2 and TRBJ1-4; no clear D gene. Germline V CDR1 and CDR2: SGHTA, FQGNSA. CDR3 length: 12 residues. The germline V and J ends were trimmed by 2 bases and 6 bases, with 4 bases remaining between them. The CDR3 sequence: CASSLSHEKLFF. The CDR3, as DNA: TGTGCCAGCAGCTTAAGTCATGAAAAACTGTTTTTT.

The rearrangement joins TRBV19 to TRBJ1-2; no clear D gene. Germline CDR1 reads LNHDA; CDR2 reads SQIVND (reference sequence). CDR3 length: 12 amino acids. Deletions cut 0 bases from V and 5 bases from J, with 4 bases between. As DNA, the CDR3 is TGTGCCAGTAGTATAGAGCGGTATGGCTACACCTTC. Residues: CASSIERYGYTF.

This sequence joins TRBV6-2 or TRBV6-3 and TRBJ2-1, with D maybe TRBD2 (6 bases). V lost 3 bases to trimming and J lost 5 bases, with 8 bases between them. Germline CDR1 and CDR2: MNHEY and SVGEGT. CDR3 size: 13 residues. The CDR3 DNA is TGTGCCAGCAGTTATAGGAGGGACAATGAGCAGTTCTTC. It encodes CASSYRRDNEQFF.

The table lists this clonotype with a few counts. V gene TRBV10-3 combines with J gene TRBJ2-1; TRBD2 agrees at 9 bases. The trim removed 10 bases at V and 0 bases at J, leaving 7 bases unmatched. The germline CDR1 and CDR2 sequences are ENHRY and SYGVKD. The CDR3 spans 15 residues. The CDR3 DNA reads as TGTGCCAGCGGGGCTAGCGGGAACTCCTACAATGAGCAGTTCTTC. Its protein product is CASGASGNSYNEQFF.

This chain uses TRBV10-3 with TRBJ2-1; unclear D gene. This CDR3 is 12 amino acids long. Germline CDR1 ENHRY, CDR2 SYGVKD. The ends were cut back, 7 bases at V and 10 bases at J, with 14 bases in the middle. The CDR3 loop reads CAIKGEANEQFF. The CDR3 nucleotides read TGTGCCATCAAAGGAGAGGCGAACGAGCAGTTCTTC.

V and J are TRBV21-1 and TRBJ2-1. TRBV21-1 is assigned pseudogene status. This CDR3 spans 10 amino acids. CDR3 DNA: TGTGCCACTTCGCACCCCATGAAGTTCTTC. This translates into CATSHPMKFF.

This clonotype has only a few counts. The genes are TRBV29-1 and TRBJ1-5; D not certain. CDR3 length: 12 residues. The V gene's germline CDR1 is SQVTM and CDR2 ANQGSEA. Deletions cut 0 bases from V and 6 bases from J, with 6 bases between. The CDR3, as DNA: TGCAGCGTTGAAGAGGTGGGTCAGCCCCAGCATTTT. Amino acid sequence: CSVEEVGQPQHF.

The chain has TRBV6-2 or TRBV6-3 and TRBJ2-1; D may be TRBD1 (5 bases). Germline V gene sequence: CDR1 MNHEY, CDR2 SVGEGT. The CDR3 contains 12 residues. Deletions cut 6 bases from V and 9 bases from J, with 12 bases between. The CDR3 loop is CASRRPRGEQFF. The CDR3 DNA follows: TGTGCCAGCAGAAGGCCTAGGGGTGAGCAGTTCTTC.

V is TRBV15 and J is TRBJ1-1; 8 bases match TRBD1. Looked up from germline, CDR1 is LNHNV and CDR2 is YYDKDF (reference sequence). The CDR3 runs 16 residues. The J segment lost 10 bases and the V segment lost 0 bases, leaving 13 bases of the junction unmatched. CDR3 DNA sequence: TGTGCCACCAGCAGAGATGGGAGACTACAGGGGGTTTCAGCTTTCTTT. As protein: CATSRDGRLQGVSAFF.

This clonotype was found a few times. The chain has TRBV7-9 and TRBJ1-1; the D gene is possibly TRBD1 (5 bases). The CDR3 is 12 amino acids. V lost 8 bases and J 1 base, leaving 8 bases between the germline ends. Looked up from germline, CDR1 is SEHNR and CDR2 is FQNEAQ (reference sequence). The CDR3 nucleotides read TGTGCCAGCTCAGGGCCGAACACTGAAGCTTTCTTT. Amino acid sequence: CASSGPNTEAFF.